This T cell receptor beta chain was retrieved from a study of cytomegalovirus exposure and HLA in healthy donors. General study findings and limits: At a 0.05 false discovery rate, a later analysis found approximately 17,000 TCR beta sequences to be associated with HLA alleles.

This PCR relied on a set of 60 Vbeta primers and 13 Jbeta primers. Produced via immunoSEQ multiplex PCR; TCRdb's table is partial and in-frame only. The sample includes around 53,000 clones. About this clone itself: Its antigen is currently unknown.

The sequence came from a woman under 40 in good health and CMV-seropositive. The sequencing input was PBMCs.

The CDR3 is CASSPPGDNEQFF. The CDR3 DNA follows: TGCGCCAGCAGCCCACCCGGGGACAATGAGCAGTTCTTC. This sequence joins TRBV4-1 and TRBJ2-1, with D perhaps TRBD2 (5 bases). V was trimmed by 4 bases and J by 5 bases, leaving 9 bases between them. From germline, CDR1 is MGHRA and CDR2 YSYEKL. This CDR3 region has 13 residues.